This T cell receptor (beta chain) appears in the sequencing data of a study of cytomegalovirus exposure and HLA in healthy donors. Study results and limitations: When analyzed later, the rates of TCR association showed variation by HLA locus, with DRB1 the most and HLA-C the fewest.

The PCR was carried out with 60 Vbeta primers and 13 Jbeta primers. The assay was immunoSEQ multiplex PCR, and TCRdb's table has in-frame clones only and misses some. This repertoire shows over 110,000 clones, 79% found once; its top ten account for 3.1%. The CDR3 is made up of 16 amino acids. From germline, CDR1 is LNHDA and CDR2 SQIVND (reference sequence). The V end lost 5 bases, the J end lost 6 bases, and 20 bases lay between the germline ends. This clone was observed a single time. Its antigen is as yet unknown. This chain joins TRBV19 and TRBJ2-1; a possible D gene is TRBD1 (7 bases). Sequencing was done on a sample of PBMCs. This receptor was identified in a female donor in good health and CMV-seronegative. In DNA form, the CDR3 reads TGTGCCAGTAGTTACCCCCGCAGGGGGGCTGGCAATGAGCAGTTCTTC. Its translation: CASSYPRRGAGNEQFF.